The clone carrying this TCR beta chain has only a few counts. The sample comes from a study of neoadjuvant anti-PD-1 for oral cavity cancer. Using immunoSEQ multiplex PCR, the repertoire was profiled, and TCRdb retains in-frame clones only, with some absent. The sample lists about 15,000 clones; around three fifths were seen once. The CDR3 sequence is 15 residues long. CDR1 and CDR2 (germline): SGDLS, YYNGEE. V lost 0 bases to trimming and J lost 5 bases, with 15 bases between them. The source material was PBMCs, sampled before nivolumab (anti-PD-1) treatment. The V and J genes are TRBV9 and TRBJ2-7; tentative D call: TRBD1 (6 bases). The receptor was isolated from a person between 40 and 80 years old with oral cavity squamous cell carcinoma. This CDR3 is CASSVDQGFSHEQYF. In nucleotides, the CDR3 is TGTGCCAGCAGCGTAGATCAGGGGTTCAGCCACGAGCAGTACTTC.